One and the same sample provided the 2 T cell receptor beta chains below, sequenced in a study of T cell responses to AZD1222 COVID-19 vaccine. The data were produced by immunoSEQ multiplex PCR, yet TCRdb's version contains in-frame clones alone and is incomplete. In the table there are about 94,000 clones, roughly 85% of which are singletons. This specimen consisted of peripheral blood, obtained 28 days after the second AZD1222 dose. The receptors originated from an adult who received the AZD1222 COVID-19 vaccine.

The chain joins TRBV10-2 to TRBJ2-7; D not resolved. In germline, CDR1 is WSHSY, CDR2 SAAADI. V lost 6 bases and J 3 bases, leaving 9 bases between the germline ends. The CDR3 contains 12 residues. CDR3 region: CASREINYEQYF. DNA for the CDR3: TGCGCCAGCAGGGAGATAAACTACGAGCAGTACTTC.

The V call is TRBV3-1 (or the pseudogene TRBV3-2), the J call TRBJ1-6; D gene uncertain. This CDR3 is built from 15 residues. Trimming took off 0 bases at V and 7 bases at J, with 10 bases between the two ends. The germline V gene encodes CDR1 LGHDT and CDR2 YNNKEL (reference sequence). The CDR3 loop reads CASSQERLANSPLHF. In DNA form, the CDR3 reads TGTGCCAGCAGCCAAGAACGTCTGGCCAATTCACCCCTCCACTTT.